A selection of T cell receptor beta chains follows, all from one sample in a study of CD8 T cells in ankylosing spondylitis. TCRdb called the 5' RACE reads again in MiXCR, with one record for every CDR3 protein. The sample holds under 950,000 distinct CDR3 sequences, 15% to 20% seen once. The sequenced sample was blood, either unsorted or a sorted T cell fraction (not recorded which). The receptor source for this set is a male donor with ankylosing spondylitis. Both conserved end residues are part of each CDR3. The order of the fields is V gene, CDR3 protein.

>TRBV7-2
CASSLGLTLYEQYF
>TRBV20-1
CSASWGALDIQYF
>TRBV12-3/TRBV12-4
CASSHDRDGYTF
>TRBV5-1
CASSLALGTSHNEQFF
>TRBV7-2
CASSYAGLAGYNEQFF
>TRBV2
CASRNILSDAYNEQFF
>TRBV6-1
CASSDWRGDRNIQYF
>TRBV5-6
CASSLSGDRRNGYTF
>TRBV30
CAWSEVPFSYNEQFF
>TRBV7-9
CASSLKKTDNYGYTF
>TRBV2
CASSVAGMAYNEQFF
>TRBV19
CASSPATGLSNQPQHF
>TRBV28
CASSLLAGQGTKQYF
>TRBV7-9
CASSQRLGTNNEQFF
>TRBV7-7
CASSMGPGGEQYF
>TRBV6-2/TRBV6-3
CASIPSGGYNEQFF
>TRBV20-1
CSATGTSSDTQYF
>TRBV12-3/TRBV12-4
CASRPRLAGSYNEQFF
>TRBV30
CASVRAQTGRDGYTF
>TRBV18
CASSPPGNRAAKNIQYF
>TRBV28
CAAVASGGRPYEQYF
>TRBV6-5
CASSSTGVGEQYF
>TRBV10-3
CAISDPGQGGETQYF
>TRBV20-1
CSARYQPDFEQYF
>TRBV6-2/TRBV6-3
CASSVDRDSNQPQHF
>TRBV7-9
CASSLGRGPYEQFF
>TRBV20-1
CSARDQTYEQYF
>TRBV4-1
CASSQASGRTSYEQYF
>TRBV3-1
CASSQEGYYYEQYF
>TRBV10-3
CAISVSGAPQETQYF
>TRBV7-9
CASSKQEPGNYGYTF
>TRBV4-1
CASSREGQWHF
>TRBV25-1
CASSDVRTATDTQYF
>TRBV7-6
CASSLARQGSGELFF
>TRBV3-1
CASTSGAGKNYGYTF
>TRBV7-9
CASSPRDRVFSNQPQHF
>TRBV7-2
CASSFPSYEQYF
>TRBV12-3/TRBV12-4
CASHRTGRGTEAFF
>TRBV5-6
CASSLGWAGPQDTQYF
>TRBV28
CASSYPGSTTEKLFF
>TRBV7-3
CASSRVGAAGANVLTF
>TRBV14
CASSQSVQFEQYF
>TRBV6-2/TRBV6-3
CASHETSGRALVNTGELFF
>TRBV30
CAWRASGAGPQHF
>TRBV5-4
CASSSQGIGTEAFF
>TRBV6-2/TRBV6-3
CASYHGAYEQYF
>TRBV24-1
CATQGAKGNQPQHF
>TRBV29-1
CSVSSFSHEQYF
>TRBV12-3/TRBV12-4
CASSSGLGHAETQYF